The rows below give T cell receptor beta chains drawn from one sample of a study of T cell responses to AZD1222 COVID-19 vaccine. TCRdb's table, derived via immunoSEQ multiplex PCR, lists solely in-frame clones and lacks some. The table includes tens of thousands of clones, over 75% detected once. Sequencing was performed on peripheral blood, taken on day 0 of AZD1222 vaccination. The receptor set was obtained from an adult in good health. Each CDR3 is given with its conserved first and last residue. D genes are given only for firm matches. Some rows have no size entry. The others give once, few or many, or a class for an expanded clone.

v_call: TRBV9
d_call: TRBD2
clone_size: -
j_call: TRBJ2-3
cdr3_nt: TGTGCCAGCAGCCCTCAACTAGCGGGGGAGGGAGATACGCAGTATTTT
cdr3_aa: CASSPQLAGEGDTQYF

v_call: TRBV6-6
d_call: -
clone_size: -
j_call: TRBJ2-7
cdr3_nt: TGTGCCATCAATGACAGTCCCACCTACGAGCAGTACTTC
cdr3_aa: CAINDSPTYEQYF

v_call: TRBV5-3
d_call: -
clone_size: -
j_call: TRBJ2-7
cdr3_nt: TGTGCCAGAAGCTCTGAGCAGTACTTC
cdr3_aa: CARSSEQYF

v_call: TRBV3-1/TRBV3-2
d_call: -
clone_size: -
j_call: TRBJ2-3
cdr3_nt: TGTGCCAGCAGCCACCTACGGGGGCCCACAGATACGCAGTATTTT
cdr3_aa: CASSHLRGPTDTQYF

v_call: TRBV7-2
d_call: TRBD1
clone_size: -
j_call: TRBJ1-2
cdr3_nt: TGTGCCAGCAGCTTCAACAGGGGCACTAACTATGGCTACACCTTC
cdr3_aa: CASSFNRGTNYGYTF

v_call: TRBV20-1
d_call: -
clone_size: -
j_call: TRBJ1-5
cdr3_nt: TGCAGTGCTAGTAGGGGCCGGGGGAGCAATCAGCCCCAGCATTTT
cdr3_aa: CSASRGRGSNQPQHF

v_call: TRBV6-5
d_call: TRBD1
clone_size: -
j_call: TRBJ1-1
cdr3_nt: TGTGCCAGCAGCCGGACAGGGGCTGAAGCTTTCTTT
cdr3_aa: CASSRTGAEAFF

v_call: TRBV30
d_call: -
clone_size: -
j_call: TRBJ1-1
cdr3_nt: TGTGCCTGGAGTCCGGGGAACACTGAAGCTTTCTTT
cdr3_aa: CAWSPGNTEAFF

v_call: TRBV11-2
d_call: -
clone_size: -
j_call: TRBJ2-7
cdr3_nt: TGTGCCAGCAGCTTAGTCCTTTCCCCCGAACACTCCTACGAGCAGTACTTC
cdr3_aa: CASSLVLSPEHSYEQYF

v_call: TRBV6-5
d_call: -
clone_size: -
j_call: TRBJ1-5
cdr3_nt: TGTGCCAGCAGTTACAATCGCAATCAGCCCCAGCATTTT
cdr3_aa: CASSYNRNQPQHF

v_call: TRBV15
d_call: -
clone_size: -
j_call: TRBJ1-2
cdr3_nt: TGTGCCACCAGTTCCGGCGGGGCAGGGGAAAACTATGGCTACACCTTC
cdr3_aa: CATSSGGAGENYGYTF

v_call: TRBV30
d_call: -
clone_size: -
j_call: TRBJ1-1
cdr3_nt: TGTGCCTGGAATCGGGGGTCACCGAACACTGAAGCTTTCTTT
cdr3_aa: CAWNRGSPNTEAFF

v_call: TRBV3-1/TRBV3-2
d_call: -
clone_size: -
j_call: TRBJ1-1
cdr3_nt: TGTGCCAGCAGCCATCAAGGGAGGGGAAACACTGAAGCTTTCTTT
cdr3_aa: CASSHQGRGNTEAFF

v_call: TRBV29-1
d_call: TRBD1
clone_size: few
j_call: TRBJ2-2
cdr3_nt: TGCAGCGGCGGACAGGCGGGCACCGGGGAGCTGTTTTTT
cdr3_aa: CSGGQAGTGELFF

v_call: TRBV5-4
d_call: -
clone_size: few
j_call: TRBJ2-4
cdr3_nt: TGTGCCAGCAGCCTGGGTTGGGCGGAAAAAAACATTCAGTACTTC
cdr3_aa: CASSLGWAEKNIQYF

v_call: TRBV18
d_call: -
clone_size: -
j_call: TRBJ2-7
cdr3_nt: TGTGCCAGCTCACGATCCCCCTACGAGCAGTACTTC
cdr3_aa: CASSRSPYEQYF

v_call: TRBV5-1
d_call: -
clone_size: -
j_call: TRBJ2-5
cdr3_nt: TGCGCCAGCAGCTTGGCCGGGGCCTTGGAGACCCAGTACTTC
cdr3_aa: CASSLAGALETQYF

v_call: TRBV19
d_call: TRBD1
clone_size: few
j_call: TRBJ1-1
cdr3_nt: TGTGCCAGTAGTATAGGGACAGGACTGAACACTGAAGCTTTCTTT
cdr3_aa: CASSIGTGLNTEAFF

v_call: TRBV6-5
d_call: -
clone_size: -
j_call: TRBJ1-2
cdr3_nt: TGTGCCAGCAGTTACTCGGCGGCTCCCGCCTATGGCTACACCTTC
cdr3_aa: CASSYSAAPAYGYTF

v_call: TRBV5-4
d_call: -
clone_size: -
j_call: TRBJ1-2
cdr3_nt: TGTGCCAGCAGCTTGAAAGGGGTCGTTGGCTACACCTTC
cdr3_aa: CASSLKGVVGYTF

v_call: TRBV28
d_call: -
clone_size: -
j_call: TRBJ1-1
cdr3_nt: TGTGCCAGCAGCCCCCCGGGGTTGAACACTGAAGCTTTCTTT
cdr3_aa: CASSPPGLNTEAFF

v_call: TRBV5-4
d_call: -
clone_size: few
j_call: TRBJ2-2
cdr3_nt: TGTGCCAGCAGCTTGCAAGGGGGAGCCGGGGAGCTGTTTTTT
cdr3_aa: CASSLQGGAGELFF

v_call: TRBV5-1
d_call: TRBD1
clone_size: -
j_call: TRBJ1-1
cdr3_nt: TGCGCCAGCAGCTTGGCCACGACAGGGACGGATGAAGCTTTCTTT
cdr3_aa: CASSLATTGTDEAFF